This T cell receptor beta chain was sequenced in a study of post-analysis software for immune sequencing data. Findings of the study overall: TRBV5-6, TRBV5-1 and TRBV20-1 were among a few TRBV segments more frequent in patients than controls.

Unique molecular identifiers featured in each of the TCR beta cDNA libraries. Around 500,000 cDNA molecules came from about 1 to 10 million T cells. TCRdb re-called the PCR reads through MiXCR, storing one row per CDR3 protein. The repertoire holds fewer than 600,000 distinct CDR3 sequences, with around 40% as singletons. With respect to this clonotype: Its antigen remains unidentified.

Looked up from germline, CDR1 is GTSNPN and CDR2 is SVGIG (reference sequence). This CDR3 comprises 14 residues. The specimen was blood. The source of this sequence is a girl between 10 and 17 years old with multiple sclerosis. This chain connects TRBV30 to TRBJ2-5, with D perhaps matching TRBD2 (6 bases). The DNA matches TRBJ2-7 better at its end, which makes the J call doubtful. CDR3 loop: CAWSEDSGRYEQYF. The CDR3 DNA is TGTGCCTGGAGTGAGGACTCGGGGAGGTACGAGCAGTACTTC.